The 20 T cell receptor beta chains given below trace back to one sample, sequenced in a study of T cell responses to AZD1222 COVID-19 vaccine. Using immunoSEQ multiplex PCR, the repertoire was profiled, and TCRdb retains in-frame clones only, with some absent. Of under 25,000 clones detected, almost 85% appear once; the ten largest clones hold about 15%. The starting material was peripheral blood, obtained 28 days after the second AZD1222 dose. The receptors come from an adult who received the AZD1222 COVID-19 vaccine.

J is TRBJ1-4 and V is TRBV6-5; D is undetermined. From germline, CDR1 is MNHEY and CDR2 SVGAGI. The V and J ends lost 3 bases and 4 bases respectively, with 12 bases between them. The CDR3 consists of 15 residues. In DNA form, the CDR3 reads TGTGCCAGCAGTTATTCCTTAGGGAATAATGAAAAACTGTTTTTT. The encoded protein is CASSYSLGNNEKLFF.

The chain joins TRBV7-9 to TRBJ2-7; 10 bases align to TRBD1. Germline V gene sequence: CDR1 SEHNR, CDR2 FQNEAQ (reference sequence). The junction had 3 bases not matched to a gene; V was cut back by 1 base and J by 6 bases. This CDR3 has 14 residues. The CDR3 sequence: CASSLGGTGVEQYF. CDR3 nucleotide sequence: TGTGCCAGCAGCTTAGGGGGGACAGGGGTCGAGCAGTACTTC.

This clone came up once. The chain has TRBV29-1 and TRBJ2-1, with a weak D call TRBD2 (5 bases). This CDR3 has 12 amino acids. Between the trimmed V and J ends, which lost 7 bases and 2 bases, there was a span of 9 bases. Germline assignment: CDR1 SQVTM and CDR2 ANQGSEA. DNA for the CDR3: TGCAGCGCGGGGAGCACCTACAATGAGCAGTTCTTC. Its protein is CSAGSTYNEQFF.

Comments on this clone: Within the sample, other DNA sequences also encode this same CDR3. J is TRBJ1-1 and V is TRBV5-1; D unclear. Germline lookup yields CDR1 SGHRS and CDR2 YFSETQ. The CDR3 is 13 residues long. Trimming pared 7 bases from V and 2 bases from J, leaving 12 bases between. CDR3 DNA sequence: TGCGCCAGCTCCCTCGCGGGTAACACTGAAGCTTTCTTT. Protein product: CASSLAGNTEAFF.

V usage is TRBV27 and J usage is TRBJ1-2; D call uncertain. Germline values: CDR1 MNHEY, CDR2 SMNVEV (reference sequence). V lost 5 bases, J lost 0 bases, and 7 bases lay in between. The CDR3 covers 13 residues. DNA of the CDR3: TGTGCCAGCAGTCCCGGGCCTAACTATGGCTACACCTTC. This sequence encodes CASSPGPNYGYTF.

The CDR3 sequence: CAWSSGNEKLFF. The CDR3 DNA follows: TGTGCCTGGAGTAGCGGTAATGAAAAACTGTTTTTT. This chain connects TRBV30 to TRBJ1-4; D not resolved. The CDR3 runs 12 residues. The germline CDR1 and CDR2 sequences are GTSNPN and SVGIG (reference sequence). With 2 bases removed from V and 4 bases from J, the gap between germline ends came to 5 bases.

The chain joins TRBV5-4 to TRBJ1-2; maybe TRBD1 (6 bases). The V and J ends lost 3 bases and 2 bases respectively, with 20 bases between them. Germline V gene data show CDR1 as SGHNT and CDR2 as YYREEE (reference sequence). The length of the CDR3 is 17 residues. In nucleotides, the CDR3 is TGTGCCAGCAGCTCAGGTGGAGGGACAAAGATAAACTATGGCTACACCTTC. This encodes CASSSGGGTKINYGYTF.

The chain combines TRBV9 with TRBJ2-1; the match to TRBD2 covers 9 bases. CDR1 and CDR2 from the germline V gene are SGDLS and YYNGEE. J lost 3 bases, V lost 0 bases, and 4 bases had no gene match. CDR3 length: 16 amino acids. The CDR3 DNA reads as TGTGCCAGCAGCGTAGGTTCTAGCGGGATCTACAATGAGCAGTTCTTC. Translating gives CASSVGSSGIYNEQFF.

The chain recombines TRBV11-2 with TRBJ1-2; D gene uncertain. There are 12 residues in the CDR3. V was clipped by 1 base and J by 8 bases, with 8 bases between them. Germline CDR1 reads SGHAT; CDR2 reads FQNNGV. CDR3 bases: TGTGCCAGCAGCTTAGCTGGTCGAGGCTACACCTTC. Translation: CASSLAGRGYTF.

The CDR3 sequence: CASSAQGVGNTIYF. The CDR3 nucleotides read TGTGCCAGCAGCGCACAGGGGGTAGGAAACACCATATATTTT. The chain combines TRBV9 with TRBJ1-3; 8 bases are shared with TRBD1. The CDR3 covers 14 residues. J was trimmed by 4 bases and V by 3 bases; bases with no gene match: 3. The V gene's germline CDR1 is SGDLS and CDR2 YYNGEE.

The CDR3 region has the DNA TGTGCCAGCAGTCGGGGACGATTAACCGGGGAGCTGTTTTTT. Amino acids: CASSRGRLTGELFF. This rearrangement joins TRBV6-5 to TRBJ2-2; D might be TRBD1 or TRBD2, each matching 5 bases. Germline V gene lookup returns CDR1 MNHEY and CDR2 SVGAGI. The CDR3 runs to 14 residues. Trimming shortened V by 5 bases and J by 5 bases, and 12 bases separated the two germline ends.

The chain is built from TRBV30 and TRBJ1-5; no definite D call. Deletions cut 2 bases from V and 4 bases from J, with 6 bases between. CDR3 length equals 12 residues. Per germline, CDR1 GTSNPN and CDR2 SVGIG (reference sequence). The CDR3 region has the DNA TGTGCCTGGAGTTTCCCGAATCAGCCCCAGCATTTT. Its translation: CAWSFPNQPQHF.

V is TRBV3-1 (or the pseudogene TRBV3-2) and J is TRBJ1-2, with D maybe TRBD1 (5 bases). Germline V lookup: CDR1 LGHDT, CDR2 YNNKEL (reference sequence). V was trimmed by 6 bases and J by 3 bases, leaving 8 bases between them. CDR3 length equals 12 residues. The CDR3 DNA reads as TGTGCCAGCAGTCCAGGGTACTATGGCTACACCTTC. This codes for CASSPGYYGYTF.

This clone is a singleton in its sample. The rearrangement uses TRBV14 and TRBJ2-7, with 12 bases that match TRBD2. CDR3 length: 16 amino acids. V trimming: 4 bases; J trimming: 3 bases; junction bases outside the gene matches: 7. Germline V CDR1 and CDR2: SGHDN, FVKESK. CDR3 loop: CASSPWTSGNRYEQYF. CDR3 bases: TGTGCCAGCAGCCCCTGGACTAGCGGGAATCGCTACGAGCAGTACTTC.

The chain uses TRBV6-2 or TRBV6-3 and TRBJ2-1; TRBD1 aligns across 8 bases. This CDR3 is 15 amino acids long. In germline, CDR1 is MNHEY, CDR2 SVGEGT. V lost 0 bases and J lost 13; bases outside the gene matches: 11. CDR3 nucleotides: TGTGCCAGCAGTTACTCTGCTCAGGGGGCAGTTCGTCAGTTCTTC. Protein sequence: CASSYSAQGAVRQFF.

The CDR3 reads CASSRVLNQPQHF. For the CDR3, the DNA is TGTGCCAGCAGCCGGGTCCTGAATCAGCCCCAGCATTTT. V and J are TRBV7-8 and TRBJ1-5; D not resolved. The CDR3 is made up of 13 amino acids. The V and J ends lost 5 bases and 4 bases respectively, with 9 bases between them. Germline loops: CDR1 SGHVS, CDR2 FQNEAQ.

This clone was picked up one time. The CDR3 here is CASRDGNTGELFF. The CDR3 DNA follows: TGCGCCAGCCGCGACGGGAACACCGGGGAGCTGTTTTTT. The V call is TRBV5-1, the J call TRBJ2-2, with D hard to call. In germline, CDR1 is SGHRS, CDR2 YFSETQ. V dropped 7 bases and J dropped 1 base, with 8 bases sitting between them. CDR3 size: 13 residues.

The gene calls are TRBV5-8 and TRBJ1-2; 8 bases agree with TRBD1. The trim removed 4 bases at V and 3 bases at J, leaving 5 bases unmatched. The CDR3 has 14 amino acids. CDR1 is SGHTS, CDR2 YDEGEE, per germline. CDR3 DNA: TGTGCCAGCAGCCCAGGGGGCGCGGACTATGGCTACACCTTC. Translated, it gives CASSPGGADYGYTF. Supplemented by reference TRBV5-8 and TRBJ1-2, the full variable domain reads EAGVTQSPTHLIKTRGQQATLRCSPISGHTSVYWYQQALGLGLQFLLWYDEGEERNRGNFPPRFSGRQFPNYSSELNVNALELEDSALYLCASSPGGADYGYTFGSGTRLTVV.

The genes are TRBV11-2 and TRBJ1-4; the match to TRBD1 covers 7 bases. Germline CDR1 is SGHAT and CDR2 is FQNNGV. V gave up 5 bases and J gave up 7 bases; unmatched junction bases: 10. CDR3 length: 15 residues. CDR3 protein: CASSQSTGFGEKLFF. CDR3 in DNA: TGTGCCAGCAGCCAATCGACAGGGTTTGGTGAAAAACTGTTTTTT.

The chain is built from TRBV28 and TRBJ2-1; TRBD2 agrees at 14 bases. J gave up 2 bases and V 6 bases, and 3 bases lay outside the gene matches. This CDR3 contains 16 residues. Germline-derived CDR1 and CDR2 are MDHEN and SYDVKM. The DNA for the CDR3 is TGTGCCAGCAGAGGGACTAGCGGGGGTACCTACAATGAGCAGTTCTTC. This translates into CASRGTSGGTYNEQFF.